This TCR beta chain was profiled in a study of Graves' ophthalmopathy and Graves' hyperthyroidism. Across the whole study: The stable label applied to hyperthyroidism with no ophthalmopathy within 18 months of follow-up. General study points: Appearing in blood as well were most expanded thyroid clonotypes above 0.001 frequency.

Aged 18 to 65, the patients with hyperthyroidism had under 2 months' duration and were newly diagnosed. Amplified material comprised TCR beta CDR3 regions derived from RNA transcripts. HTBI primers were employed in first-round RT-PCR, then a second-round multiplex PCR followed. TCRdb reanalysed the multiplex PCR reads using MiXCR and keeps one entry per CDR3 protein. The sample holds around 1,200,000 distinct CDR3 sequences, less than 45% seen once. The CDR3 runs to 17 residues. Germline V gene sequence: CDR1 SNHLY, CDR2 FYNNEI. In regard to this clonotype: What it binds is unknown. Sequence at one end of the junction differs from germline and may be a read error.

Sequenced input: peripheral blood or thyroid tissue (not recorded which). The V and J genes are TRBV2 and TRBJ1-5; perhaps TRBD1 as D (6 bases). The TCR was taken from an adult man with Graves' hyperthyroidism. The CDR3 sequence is CASSYSMSDRGNQSQHF. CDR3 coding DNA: TGTGCCAGCAGTTACTCGATGTCGGACAGAGGAAATCAGTCCCAGCATTTT.